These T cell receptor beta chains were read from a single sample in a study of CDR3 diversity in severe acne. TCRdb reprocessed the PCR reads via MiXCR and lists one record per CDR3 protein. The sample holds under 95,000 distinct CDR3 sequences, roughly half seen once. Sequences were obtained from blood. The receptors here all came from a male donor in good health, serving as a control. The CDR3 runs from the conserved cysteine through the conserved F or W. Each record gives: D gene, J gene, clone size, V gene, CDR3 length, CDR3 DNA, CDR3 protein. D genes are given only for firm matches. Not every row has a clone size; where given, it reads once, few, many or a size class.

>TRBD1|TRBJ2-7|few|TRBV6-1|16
TGTGCCAGCCAACCGTACAGGGGGCGGACATCCCGCGAGCAGTACTTC
CASQPYRGRTSREQYF
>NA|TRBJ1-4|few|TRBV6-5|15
TGTGCCAGCAGCGACAAACAGGGCGGGAGTGAAAAACTGTTTTTT
CASSDKQGGSEKLFF
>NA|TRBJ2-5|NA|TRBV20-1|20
NA
CSATGGGGSPLHFGNGTQYF
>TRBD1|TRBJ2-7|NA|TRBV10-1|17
TGCGCCAGCAGTGAGGTGGCAGGGGGCTACGGACTATACGAGCAGTACTTC
CASSEVAGGYGLYEQYF
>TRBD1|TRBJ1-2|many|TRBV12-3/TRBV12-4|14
TGTGCCAGCAGTCGGTTGGGACAGAGCTATGGCTACACCTTC
CASSRLGQSYGYTF
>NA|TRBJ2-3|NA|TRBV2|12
TGTGCCAGCAGTGAAGCGGATGATACGCAGTATTTT
CASSEADDTQYF
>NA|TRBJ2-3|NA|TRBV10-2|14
TGCGCCACTTCATCTAGCCTGGGGGCAGATACGCAGTATTTT
CATSSSLGADTQYF
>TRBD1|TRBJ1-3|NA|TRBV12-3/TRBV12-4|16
TGTGCCAGCAGACTTGGGACAGGGTTAGCTGGAAACACCATATATTTT
CASRLGTGLAGNTIYF
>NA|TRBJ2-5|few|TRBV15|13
TGTGCCACGTCCGGGGGCGAGCAAGAGACCCAGTACTTC
CATSGGEQETQYF
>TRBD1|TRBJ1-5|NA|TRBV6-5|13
TGTGCCAGCAGAGACAGGGAATATCAGCCCCAGCATTTT
CASRDREYQPQHF
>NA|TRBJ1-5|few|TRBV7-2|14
TGTGCCAGCAGCTTAATGGATAGCAATCAGCCCCAGCATTTT
CASSLMDSNQPQHF
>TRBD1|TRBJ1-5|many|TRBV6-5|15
TGTGCCAGCAGCCCCGACAGGGAACGGGGTCAGCCCCAGCATTTT
CASSPDRERGQPQHF
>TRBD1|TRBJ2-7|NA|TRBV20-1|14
TGCAGTGCTAGCCGGGACAGGGGGCATTACGAGCAGTACTTC
CSASRDRGHYEQYF
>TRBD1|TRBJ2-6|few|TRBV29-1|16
TGCAGCGTTGAAGAGGGCAGGGGGTCTGGGGCCAACGTCCTGACTTTC
CSVEEGRGSGANVLTF
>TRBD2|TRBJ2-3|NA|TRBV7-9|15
TGTGCCAGCACCCTAGCGGGACTACCCACAGGTACGCAGTATTTT
CASTLAGLPTGTQYF